This T cell receptor (beta chain) originates from a study of cytomegalovirus exposure and HLA in healthy donors. This PCR relied on a set of 60 Vbeta primers and 13 Jbeta primers. Produced via immunoSEQ multiplex PCR; TCRdb's table is partial and in-frame only. The sample shows around 150,000 clones, over 70% of them seen only once. Germline assignment: CDR1 MGHDK and CDR2 SYGVNS. The CDR3 spans 13 residues. The V gene lost 4 bases and the J gene lost 6 bases, with 12 bases spanning the gap. This clone was detected only a few times. Sequences were obtained from PBMCs. This chain joins TRBV25-1 and TRBJ1-1; D unresolved. This clonotype was obtained from a male donor in good health and CMV-seropositive. Written as DNA, the CDR3 is TGTGCCAGCAGTGGGGAGGGTCGGTCTGAAGCTTTCTTT. Translated: CASSGEGRSEAFF.